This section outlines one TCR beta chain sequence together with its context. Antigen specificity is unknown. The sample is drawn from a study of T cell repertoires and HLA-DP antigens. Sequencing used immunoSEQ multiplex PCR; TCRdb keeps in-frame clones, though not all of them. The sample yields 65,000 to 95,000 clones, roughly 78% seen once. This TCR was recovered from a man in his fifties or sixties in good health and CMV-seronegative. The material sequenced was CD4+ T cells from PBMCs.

The DNA for the CDR3 is TGTGCCAGCAGTTCCTGGACCTTGAACACCGGGGAGCTGTTTTTT. It translates to CASSSWTLNTGELFF. This chain links TRBV6-5 with TRBJ2-2; D unclear. Between the trimmed V and J ends, which lost 4 bases and 1 base, there was a span of 10 bases. The CDR3 runs to 15 residues. CDR1 and CDR2 (germline): MNHEY, SVGAGI.